A single sample is the source of the 13 T cell receptor beta chains below, sequenced in a study of T cell responses to AZD1222 COVID-19 vaccine. Produced via immunoSEQ multiplex PCR; TCRdb's table is partial and in-frame only. The sample includes around 170,000 clones, around 88% of them seen just once. The specimen was peripheral blood, collected 28 days after the second AZD1222 dose. Receptors originate from an adult who received the AZD1222 COVID-19 vaccine.

The chain is built from TRBV6-5 and TRBJ1-1; D remains unclear. The CDR3 loop spans 12 amino acids. Per germline, CDR1 MNHEY and CDR2 SVGAGI. Trimming shortened V by 6 bases and J by 7 bases, and 12 bases separated the two germline ends. The CDR3 nucleotides read TGTGCCAGCAGCCGAGCTCTACGTGAAGCTTTCTTT. The encoded protein is CASSRALREAFF.

The chain employs TRBV5-1 and TRBJ2-2, with D perhaps TRBD1 or TRBD2 (6 bases each). The germline V gene has CDR1 SGHRS and CDR2 YFSETQ. This CDR3 has 16 amino acids. V was shortened by 0 bases and J by 0 bases, with 9 bases between the two germline ends. CDR3 residues: CASSLEGGPNTGELFF. The CDR3 coding sequence is TGCGCCAGCAGCTTGGAGGGGGGCCCGAACACCGGGGAGCTGTTTTTT.

The chain uses TRBV9 and TRBJ2-3; tentative D call: TRBD2 (7 bases). Trimming shortened V by 3 bases and J by 0 bases, and 14 bases separated the two germline ends. Germline V gene lookup returns CDR1 SGDLS and CDR2 YYNGEE. This CDR3 spans 16 amino acids. The CDR3 DNA follows: TGTGCCAGCAGCGCCGATCGGGGGGCTAGCACAGATACGCAGTATTTT. Translating it yields CASSADRGASTDTQYF.

The chain uses TRBV7-9 and TRBJ2-7, with D hard to call. Germline loops: CDR1 SEHNR, CDR2 FQNEAQ (reference sequence). V lost 2 bases to trimming and J lost 11 bases, with 10 bases between them. This CDR3 comprises 11 residues. As DNA, the CDR3 is TGTGCCAGCAGCTTACTTCTTGACAAGTACTTC. This gives the protein CASSLLLDKYF.

The chain joins TRBV4-1 to TRBJ1-3, with TRBD1 identical over 7 bases. This CDR3 is 14 amino acids long. Germline CDR1 and CDR2: MGHRA and YSYEKL. With V trimmed by 4 bases and J by 4 bases, 4 bases remained unmatched. The CDR3 protein is CASSLSGGGNTIYF. The CDR3 DNA is TGCGCCAGCAGCCTATCAGGGGGAGGAAACACCATATATTTT.

The rearrangement links TRBV18 to TRBJ1-2; TRBD1 matches 7 bases. V dropped 0 bases and J dropped 4; count of bases not matched to a gene: 14. The germline CDR1 and CDR2 sequences are KGHSH and LQKENI. The CDR3 is made up of 18 amino acids. Here the CDR3 reads CASSPPLRYRGGIYGYTF. In DNA form, the CDR3 reads TGTGCCAGCTCACCACCGCTGCGCTACAGGGGTGGGATCTATGGCTACACCTTC. The full variable domain, with the rest looked up from reference TRBV18 and TRBJ1-2, is NAGVMQNPRHLVRRRGQEARLRCSPMKGHSHVYWYRQLPEEGLKFMVYLQKENIIDESGMPKERFSAEFPKEGPSILRIQQVVRGDSAAYFCASSPPLRYRGGIYGYTFGSGTRLTVV.

This rearrangement joins TRBV6-4 to TRBJ2-7, with 14 bases aligning to TRBD2. CDR1 is MRHNA, CDR2 SNTAGT, per germline. Trimming took 6 bases from V and 6 from J; bases not matched to a gene: 7. The CDR3 extends over 15 amino acids. CDR3 nucleotide sequence: TGTGCCAGCAGGATGACTAGCGGGGGGGCGTCCGAGCAGTACTTC. It specifies CASRMTSGGASEQYF.

In nucleotides, the CDR3 is TGTGCCAGCAGCGAGACAGGGGGAGTTGACTATGGCTACACCTTC. Protein product: CASSETGGVDYGYTF. The chain links TRBV5-8 to TRBJ1-2; TRBD1 agrees at 9 bases. J was trimmed by 3 bases and V by 4 bases; bases with no gene match: 7. CDR3 length equals 15 residues. Germline V lookup: CDR1 SGHTS, CDR2 YDEGEE.

V and J are TRBV19 and TRBJ1-4; D possibly corresponds to TRBD1 (5 bases). Germline V gene lookup returns CDR1 LNHDA and CDR2 SQIVND (reference sequence). CDR3 length equals 16 residues. V shed 1 base and J shed 8 bases, with 17 bases lying between them. CDR3 region: CASSIGGTASGEKLFF. CDR3 DNA sequence: TGTGCCAGTAGTATAGGAGGGACGGCCTCAGGGGAAAAACTGTTTTTT.

The rearrangement links TRBV27 to TRBJ2-4; possibly TRBD1 for D (6 bases). The length of the CDR3 is 13 residues. Trimming took off 6 bases at V and 7 bases at J, with 13 bases between the two ends. CDR1 and CDR2 (germline): MNHEY, SMNVEV (reference sequence). This CDR3 is CASSGTGQNIQYF. CDR3 coding DNA: TGTGCCAGCAGCGGTACCGGACAGAACATTCAGTACTTC.

This chain links TRBV18 with TRBJ2-3; a weak D match, TRBD2 (6 bases). Trimming removed 1 base from V and 5 bases from J, with 7 bases in between. In germline, CDR1 is KGHSH, CDR2 LQKENI. This CDR3 contains 13 residues. The CDR3 spells CASSPLAVDTQYF. CDR3 DNA sequence: TGTGCCAGCTCACCACTAGCGGTAGATACGCAGTATTTT. Full variable domain (missing parts from reference TRBV18 and TRBJ2-3): NAGVMQNPRHLVRRRGQEARLRCSPMKGHSHVYWYRQLPEEGLKFMVYLQKENIIDESGMPKERFSAEFPKEGPSILRIQQVVRGDSAAYFCASSPLAVDTQYFGPGTRLTVL.

The J gene is TRBJ1-4, the V gene TRBV14, with D unclear. V gave up 0 bases and J gave up 8 bases, with 16 bases separating them. The CDR3 length is 16 residues. Germline V CDR1 and CDR2: SGHDN, FVKESK. DNA for the CDR3: TGTGCCAGCAGCCAAGATTCCACGGCCCTTGAGGAAAAACTGTTTTTT. Translation: CASSQDSTALEEKLFF.

This chain uses TRBV19 with TRBJ1-2; 10 nucleotides align to TRBD1. This CDR3 has 15 amino acids. Trimming cost V 7 bases and J 1 base; bases outside gene matches: 6. Germline V gives CDR1 LNHDA, CDR2 SQIVND (reference sequence). The chain's CDR3 is CASNRWDRGNYGYTF. In nucleotides, the CDR3 is TGTGCCAGTAATAGATGGGACAGGGGTAACTATGGCTACACCTTC. The entire variable domain, with the rest obtained from reference TRBV19 and TRBJ1-2, is as follows: DGGITQSPKYLFRKEGQNVTLSCEQNLNHDAMYWYRQDPGQGLRLIYYSQIVNDFQKGDIAEGYSVSREKKESFPLTVTSAQKNPTAFYLCASNRWDRGNYGYTFGSGTRLTVV.